This TCR beta chain is drawn from a study of CD8 T cells in Susac syndrome. The V end was cut by 1 base, the J end by 0 bases, with 16 bases between. Germline CDR1 reads DFQATT; CDR2 reads SNEGSKA (reference sequence). This CDR3 contains 16 residues. RNA in amounts of roughly 0.5 to 1 ug was reverse transcribed with random hexamers. TCRdb redid the calling of the immunoSEQ multiplex PCR reads with MiXCR, one entry per CDR3 protein. The sample holds roughly 150,000 distinct CDR3 sequences, 85% to 95% seen once. The sequence derives from a human donor with Susac syndrome. The rearrangement links TRBV20-1 to TRBJ2-7; D is possibly TRBD1 (5 bases). The sequenced sample was CD4+ T cells from PBMCs. CDR3 in amino acids: CSARAQDAQVSYEQYF. The DNA for the CDR3 is TGCAGTGCTAGAGCACAGGATGCCCAGGTCTCCTACGAGCAGTACTTC.